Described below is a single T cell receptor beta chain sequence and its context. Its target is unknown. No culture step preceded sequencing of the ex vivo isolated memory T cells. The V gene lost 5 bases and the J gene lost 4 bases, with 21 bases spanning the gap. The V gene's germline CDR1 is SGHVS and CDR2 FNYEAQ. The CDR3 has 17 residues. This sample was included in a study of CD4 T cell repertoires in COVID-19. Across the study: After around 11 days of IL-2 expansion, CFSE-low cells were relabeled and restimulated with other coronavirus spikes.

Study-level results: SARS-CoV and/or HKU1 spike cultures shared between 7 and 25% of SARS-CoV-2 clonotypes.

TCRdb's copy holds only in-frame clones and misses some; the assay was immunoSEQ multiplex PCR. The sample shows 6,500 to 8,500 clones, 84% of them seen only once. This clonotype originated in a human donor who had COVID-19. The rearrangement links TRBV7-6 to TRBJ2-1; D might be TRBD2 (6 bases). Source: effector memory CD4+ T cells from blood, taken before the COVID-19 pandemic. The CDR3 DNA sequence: TGTGCCAGCAGCCCCTACCTGACTAGTGGGGGATACAATGAGCAGTTCTTC. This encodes CASSPYLTSGGYNEQFF.